Listed below are T cell receptor beta chains from one sample, sequenced in a study of T cell responses to AZD1222 COVID-19 vaccine. TCRdb's table, derived via immunoSEQ multiplex PCR, lists solely in-frame clones and lacks some. Of 100,000 to 150,000 clones in the sample, 70% to 90% were seen once. The source was peripheral blood, collected on day 0 of AZD1222 vaccination. Receptor source: an adult in good health. The CDR3 runs from the conserved cysteine through the conserved F or W. D genes are given only for firm matches. Rows may omit the clone size; those that give it use once, few, many or a size class.

d_gene	v_gene	j_gene	abundance	CDR3aa	CDR3nt
NA	TRBV5-1	TRBJ2-5	NA	CASSGASQETQYF	TGCGCCAGCAGTGGGGCATCCCAAGAGACCCAGTACTTC
NA	TRBV19	TRBJ2-1	NA	CASSIALQRRRKLNEQFF	TGTGCCAGTAGTATAGCCCTTCAGAGACGACGGAAGCTTAATGAGCAGTTCTTC
NA	TRBV19	TRBJ1-5	NA	CASLITGRSNQPQHF	TGTGCCAGCCTAATAACAGGTCGCAGCAATCAGCCCCAGCATTTT
NA	TRBV4-1	TRBJ2-6	NA	CASSQEPGTGANVLTF	TGCGCCAGCAGCCAAGAGCCGGGGACTGGGGCCAACGTCCTGACTTTC
NA	TRBV4-3	TRBJ2-2	NA	CASSQYTGTGELFF	TGCGCCAGCAGCCAATACACCGGGACCGGGGAGCTGTTTTTT
TRBD1	TRBV29-1	TRBJ1-2	NA	CSAGDRGQDGYTF	TGCAGCGCCGGGGACAGGGGGCAAGATGGCTACACCTTC
NA	TRBV7-9	TRBJ2-7	NA	CASSSTSTLDEQYF	TGTGCCAGCAGCTCGACGAGTACGCTCGACGAGCAGTACTTC
NA	TRBV27	TRBJ2-7	NA	CASSFQGRFYEQYF	TGTGCCAGCAGTTTCCAGGGACGGTTCTACGAGCAGTACTTC
NA	TRBV3-1/TRBV3-2	TRBJ2-3	NA	CASSQISGVGTDTQYF	TGTGCCAGCAGCCAGATTAGCGGAGTGGGCACAGATACGCAGTATTTT
TRBD2	TRBV30	TRBJ2-5	NA	CAWSPRTSGGEETQYF	TGTGCCTGGAGTCCCCGGACTAGCGGGGGGGAGGAGACCCAGTACTTC
TRBD1	TRBV29-1	TRBJ2-3	NA	CSVVLRGTGKAGGTDTQYF	TGCAGCGTTGTTTTAAGAGGGACAGGCAAAGCGGGCGGCACAGATACGCAGTATTTT
NA	TRBV10-1	TRBJ1-4	once	CASSDGINEKLFF	TGCGCCAGCAGTGACGGGATAAATGAAAAACTGTTTTTT
TRBD2	TRBV4-3	TRBJ2-1	few	CASSQDSGGYNEQFF	TGCGCCAGCAGCCAAGATAGCGGGGGTTACAATGAGCAGTTCTTC
NA	TRBV10-3	TRBJ1-6	NA	CAISTGPLGSPLHF	TGTGCCATCAGTACAGGGCCCCTGGGATCACCCCTCCACTTT
TRBD1	TRBV5-1	TRBJ1-2	NA	CASDPGGGGGYTF	TGCGCCAGTGATCCAGGGGGCGGCGGTGGCTACACCTTC
NA	TRBV5-1	TRBJ1-1	NA	CASSRVTVNTEAFF	TGCGCCAGCAGCCGAGTAACAGTCAACACTGAAGCTTTCTTT
NA	TRBV11-2	TRBJ1-5	NA	CASSFQGANQPQHF	TGTGCCAGCAGCTTCCAGGGTGCCAATCAGCCCCAGCATTTT
NA	TRBV3-1/TRBV3-2	TRBJ1-1	NA	CASQWGNTEAFF	TGTGCCAGCCAATGGGGGAACACTGAAGCTTTCTTT
NA	TRBV4-2	TRBJ1-2	NA	CASSQGAAYGYTF	TGTGCCAGCAGCCAAGGGGCGGCCTATGGCTACACCTTC
TRBD2	TRBV4-1	TRBJ2-7	NA	CASSQEITRGGYEQYF	TGCGCCAGCAGCCAAGAGATTACGCGGGGGGGCTACGAGCAGTACTTC
NA	TRBV11-2	TRBJ2-7	NA	CASSRRSQGYEQYF	TGTGCCAGCAGCCGCCGGAGCCAAGGGTACGAGCAGTACTTC
NA	TRBV24-1	TRBJ1-5	few	CARRRWGNQPQHF	TGTGCCAGAAGACGGTGGGGCAATCAGCCCCAGCATTTT
TRBD1	TRBV27	TRBJ2-5	NA	CASSVTGVETQYF	TGTGCCAGCAGTGTGACAGGGGTGGAGACCCAGTACTTC
NA	TRBV6-5	TRBJ1-1	NA	CASSYLPDIENTEAFF	TGTGCCAGCAGTTACCTCCCCGACATTGAAAACACTGAAGCTTTCTTT
TRBD1	TRBV24-1	TRBJ2-3	NA	CATSDSGQGSTDTQYF	TGTGCCACCAGTGATTCGGGACAGGGAAGCACAGATACGCAGTATTTT
NA	TRBV7-9	TRBJ1-2	NA	CASSLEEGYTF	TGTGCCAGCAGCTTAGAAGAAGGCTACACCTTC
NA	TRBV5-1	TRBJ1-2	NA	CASSEMGGGGYLDGYTF	TGCGCCAGCAGCGAGATGGGCGGGGGCGGGTACTTGGATGGCTACACCTTC
NA	TRBV2	TRBJ2-3	NA	CASGEGTDTQYF	TGTGCCAGCGGCGAGGGCACAGATACGCAGTATTTT
NA	TRBV7-2	TRBJ1-1	NA	CASSLEGMVGGGTEAFF	TGTGCCAGCAGCTTAGAGGGGATGGTGGGAGGGGGCACTGAAGCTTTCTTT
TRBD1	TRBV6-6	TRBJ1-3	NA	CASSYLDREGNTIYF	TGTGCCAGCAGTTACTTGGACAGGGAGGGAAACACCATATATTTT
TRBD1	TRBV5-1	TRBJ1-5	NA	CASSATGDDQPQHF	TGCGCCAGCAGCGCGACAGGGGACGATCAGCCCCAGCATTTT
TRBD1	TRBV7-9	TRBJ2-6	NA	CASSPTPGQSSGANVLTF	TGTGCCAGCAGCCCCACACCGGGACAGAGCTCTGGGGCCAACGTCCTGACTTTC
TRBD2	TRBV29-1	TRBJ2-7	NA	CSVVLAASYEQYF	TGCAGCGTTGTTCTAGCGGCCTCCTACGAGCAGTACTTC
NA	TRBV3-1/TRBV3-2	TRBJ2-7	NA	CASSQGGLQTYEQYF	TGTGCCAGCAGCCAAGGAGGGCTCCAGACCTACGAGCAGTACTTC
NA	TRBV2	TRBJ1-5	NA	CASSEALGVVPAQHF	TGTGCCAGCAGTGAAGCGCTGGGAGTGGTCCCGGCCCAGCATTTT
NA	TRBV7-2	TRBJ2-7	NA	CASSGVSYEHYF	TGTGCCAGCAGCGGAGTCTCCTACGAGCATTACTTC
NA	TRBV7-3	TRBJ2-1	NA	CASSSPGLYNEQFF	TGTGCCAGCAGCTCACCGGGACTGTACAATGAGCAGTTCTTC
NA	TRBV30	TRBJ2-2	NA	CAWRLPGLNTGELFF	TGTGCCTGGAGACTCCCCGGACTCAACACCGGGGAGCTGTTTTTT
NA	TRBV27	TRBJ1-1	NA	CASSLMAGVDTEAFF	TGTGCCAGCAGTTTAATGGCGGGTGTGGACACTGAAGCTTTCTTT
NA	TRBV7-2	TRBJ2-5	NA	CASGRAAAPGQETQYF	TGTGCCAGCGGACGGGCAGCGGCCCCAGGCCAAGAGACCCAGTACTTC
NA	TRBV4-1	TRBJ1-1	NA	CASSPAPGRNTEAFF	TGCGCCAGCAGCCCGGCCCCCGGGCGGAACACTGAAGCTTTCTTT
TRBD2	TRBV10-2	TRBJ2-5	NA	CASSESIWTSGVQETQYF	TGCGCCAGCAGTGAGTCGATTTGGACTAGCGGGGTTCAAGAGACCCAGTACTTC
TRBD1	TRBV29-1	TRBJ2-7	NA	CSVVGQGYEQYF	TGCAGCGTTGTAGGACAGGGGTACGAGCAGTACTTC
NA	TRBV2	TRBJ1-2	NA	CASSEDGDFGTF	TGTGCCAGCAGTGAGGATGGGGATTTCGGGACCTTC
TRBD1	TRBV5-6	TRBJ1-2	NA	CASSYGTGGFYYGYTF	TGTGCCAGCAGCTACGGGACAGGGGGATTTTACTATGGCTACACCTTC
NA	TRBV6-5	TRBJ2-7	NA	CASSYSGVGSYEQYF	TGTGCCAGCAGTTACTCGGGCGTCGGTTCCTACGAGCAGTACTTC
TRBD2	TRBV13	TRBJ2-3	NA	CASSPGTSGGVLWRGTQYF	TGTGCCAGCAGCCCCGGGACTAGCGGGGGGGTACTTTGGCGGGGGACGCAGTATTTT
NA	TRBV27	TRBJ1-3	NA	CASSLSGGTGNTIYF	TGTGCCAGCAGTTTATCGGGGGGTACTGGAAACACCATATATTTT
NA	TRBV7-9	TRBJ1-4	NA	CASSLGLGGNFATNEKLFF	TGTGCCAGCAGCTTAGGTTTAGGCGGGAATTTTGCAACTAATGAAAAACTGTTTTTT
NA	TRBV7-2	TRBJ1-3	NA	CASSLIRHSGNTIYF	TGTGCCAGCAGCCTCATTCGCCACTCTGGAAACACCATATATTTT
NA	TRBV30	TRBJ2-5	NA	CAWSQGLKETQYF	TGTGCCTGGAGTCAGGGGCTCAAAGAGACCCAGTACTTC
TRBD1	TRBV5-1	TRBJ2-7	NA	CASSLEGAPTVQYF	TGCGCCAGCAGCTTGGAGGGGGCCCCAACGGTGCAGTACTTC
TRBD1	TRBV7-8	TRBJ1-1	once	CASSLRDSMNTEAFF	TGTGCCAGCAGCTTACGGGACAGTATGAACACTGAAGCTTTCTTT
TRBD2	TRBV7-2	TRBJ2-5	NA	CASSPGGPGAQYF	TGTGCCAGCAGCCCGGGGGGGCCGGGGGCCCAGTACTTC
TRBD2	TRBV7-8	TRBJ2-1	NA	CASSLRSGRGNEQFF	TGTGCCAGCAGCTTAAGAAGCGGGAGGGGCAATGAGCAGTTCTTC
NA	TRBV7-6	TRBJ1-1	NA	CASSLSHNAQTEAFF	TGTGCCAGCAGCTTATCACACAACGCACAGACTGAAGCTTTCTTT
NA	TRBV29-1	TRBJ1-2	NA	CSVERQNTITF	TGCAGCGTTGAACGACAGAATACTATCACCTTC
NA	TRBV7-6	TRBJ2-7	NA	CASSPQAGGPYEQYF	TGTGCCAGCAGCCCCCAGGCGGGCGGACCCTACGAGCAGTACTTC
NA	TRBV19	TRBJ1-2	NA	CASSIQGLDYGYTF	TGTGCCAGTAGTATCCAGGGTTTGGACTATGGCTACACCTTC